One T cell receptor beta chain is described in this entry. Its antigen is as yet unknown. TCR beta CDR3 regions were amplified from RNA. An initial round of RT-PCR targeting the TCR CDR3 relied on the HTBI primer set. TCRdb independently ran MiXCR on the multiplex PCR reads; one entry per CDR3 protein. The sample lists about 130,000 distinct CDR3 sequences; roughly a fifth were seen once. These patients, aged 18 to 65, had recently diagnosed hyperthyroidism lasting under 2 months. CDR3 length equals 16 residues. Germline CDR1 reads SGHRS; CDR2 reads YFSETQ. Deletions cut 2 bases from V and 2 bases from J, with 16 bases between. This record belongs to a study of T cells in Graves' hyperthyroidism and ophthalmopathy. Study information: Any treatment followed the collection of peripheral blood at initial diagnosis. Findings and caveats of the study: Appearing also in blood were most of the thyroid clonotypes expanded above 0.001.

The J gene is TRBJ2-5, the V gene TRBV5-1; a possible D gene is TRBD1 (5 bases). The sequenced material came from blood. This TCR derives from a woman aged 45-65 years with Graves' hyperthyroidism that later progressed to Graves' ophthalmopathy. The CDR3 region is CASSFSLQGLQETQYF. CDR3 bases: TGCGCCAGCAGCTTTAGTTTGCAGGGTCTTCAAGAGACCCAGTACTTC.